This T cell receptor (beta chain) was profiled in a study of shared clonotypes between healthy human individuals. Points from the study as a whole: It was anticipated that sequencing depth would influence how many clonotypes donors shared.

Genomic DNA (from each subset) was split evenly across several immunoSEQ plates. Clones were read by immunoSEQ multiplex PCR, and TCRdb kept only the in-frame ones, dropping some. This table holds millions of clones, 93% found once. As defined, naive CD8 cells were CD45RO-negative and positively selected for CCR7, with terminally differentiated effector memory CD45RA+ cells excluded. V gave up 3 bases and J gave up 3 bases, with 3 bases separating them. The CDR3 covers 12 residues. Germline V gives CDR1 LNHNV, CDR2 YYDKDF (reference sequence). A note on this clone: The antigen is not known.

This chain connects TRBV15 to TRBJ1-5, with D hard to call. The clonotype comes from a man younger than 35 in good health. Some clones in this sample may be carry-over from other donors' samples. Sequencing was carried out using naive CD8+ T cells from PBMCs. CDR3 in DNA: TGTGCCACCAGCAGCTACAATCAGCCCCAGCATTTT. This codes for CATSSYNQPQHF.